One and the same sample provided the 31 T cell receptor beta chains below, sequenced in a study of blood T cells in healthy people across ages. A second PCR, run for roughly 7 to 11 cycles, used a sample-barcoded 5' primer plus a J-beta primer mix. TCRdb reprocessed the 5' RACE reads with MiXCR, giving one entry per CDR3 protein. This sample has roughly 680,000 distinct CDR3 sequences, with 45% to 60% found just once. Sequencing was carried out using blood. The receptors originated from a woman of 80 years or more in good health.

Ten or more counts support this clonotype. The chain links TRBV12-3 or TRBV12-4 to TRBJ2-5; tentatively, D is TRBD2 (6 bases). The V end was cut by 2 bases, the J end by 1 base, with 11 bases between. The CDR3 consists of 15 residues. This CDR3 is CASSLRRGSQETQYF. For the CDR3, the DNA is TGTGCCAGCAGTTTAAGGAGGGGCAGCCAAGAGACCCAGTACTTC.

This clonotype was recorded a few times. The chain recombines TRBV18 with TRBJ2-5; a weak D match, TRBD2 (5 bases). Germline-derived CDR1 and CDR2 are KGHSH and LQKENI. The length of the CDR3 is 14 residues. Between the trimmed V and J ends, which lost 3 bases and 2 bases, there was a span of 10 bases. CDR3 nucleotide sequence: TGTGCCAGCTCACCCCGGACTGAACAAGAGACCCAGTACTTC. Translating gives CASSPRTEQETQYF.

This clonotype came up many times. This rearrangement joins TRBV5-1 to TRBJ2-5; D unclear. CDR1 SGHRS and CDR2 YFSETQ come from the germline V gene. CDR3 length: 14 residues. Between the trimmed V and J ends, which lost 1 base and 5 bases, there was a span of 12 bases. The CDR3 DNA is TGCGCCAGCAGCTTGCTGTCGGCAGAGGAGACCCAGTACTTC. It is translated as CASSLLSAEETQYF.

This clonotype was detected ten times or more. The chain employs TRBV30 and TRBJ1-6; 10 positions agree with TRBD1. The CDR3 contains 13 residues. CDR1 and CDR2 from the germline V gene are GTSNPN and SVGIG (reference sequence). J was trimmed by 5 bases and V by 5 bases; bases with no gene match: 0. CDR3 sequence (DNA): TGTGCCTGGGGGACAGGGGATAATTCACCCCTCCACTTT. Translation gives CAWGTGDNSPLHF.

Worth noting for this clonotype: This sequence may be a read error, since a much larger clone differs from it by one base. This chain uses TRBV7-9 with TRBJ2-1, with unresolved D. Germline lookup yields CDR1 SEHNR and CDR2 FQNEAQ (reference sequence). The CDR3 extends over 13 amino acids. The CDR3 is CASGLEFGNEQFF. The CDR3 DNA reads TGTGCCAGCGGCTTAGAATTTGGGAATGAGCAGTTCTTC.

This clonotype was seen many times. The V and J genes are TRBV5-1 and TRBJ2-1; 7 positions match TRBD2. This CDR3 has 15 amino acids. Looked up from germline, CDR1 is SGHRS and CDR2 is YFSETQ. With 4 bases clipped from V and 3 bases from J, the junction kept 7 bases outside the gene matches. CDR3: CASSIDSSGYNEQFF. The CDR3 DNA sequence: TGCGCCAGCAGCATCGATTCTAGCGGCTACAATGAGCAGTTCTTC.

This clonotype came up a few times. This chain links TRBV28 with TRBJ2-2; no definite D call. Per the germline V gene, CDR1 is MDHEN and CDR2 is SYDVKM. V lost 3 bases, J lost 5 bases, and 10 bases lay in between. The CDR3 length is 14 residues. The CDR3 is CASSLYLGTGELFF. In nucleotides, the CDR3 is TGTGCCAGCAGTTTGTATTTGGGTACCGGGGAGCTGTTTTTT.

In its sample, this clonotype was seen many times. The chain couples TRBV5-8 to TRBJ2-5, with TRBD2 identical over 12 bases. The J call may be in error: the DNA end matches TRBJ2-7 better. Germline CDR1 reads SGHTS; CDR2 reads YDEGEE. The CDR3 extends over 15 amino acids. The CDR3 nucleotides are TGTGCCAGCAGCCATCGGACTAGCGGGACTTCCGAGCAGTACTTC. Translated: CASSHRTSGTSEQYF.

A single count supports this clonotype. Possible read error: a much larger clone is one base away. The chain recombines TRBV7-9 with TRBJ2-1; D might be TRBD1 or TRBD2, each matching 6 bases. The J call is uncertain, as TRBJ2-7 better fits the DNA end. CDR3 length: 13 amino acids. Germline assignment: CDR1 SEHNR and CDR2 FQNEAQ (reference sequence). The CDR3 sequence is CASNSVGGNEQYF. The CDR3 nucleotides are TGTGCCAGCAACTCAGTGGGGGGCAATGAGCAGTACTTC.

The V gene is TRBV7-2, the J gene TRBJ1-2, with D perhaps TRBD1 (5 bases). Germline V lookup: CDR1 SGHTA, CDR2 FQGNSA. The CDR3 is 14 amino acids. Trimming removed 8 bases at V and 8 bases at J, with 21 bases between. DNA of the CDR3: TGTGCCAGCGGGAAGGGACGGCAGGTCGTGGGCTACACCTTC. The encoded protein is CASGKGRQVVGYTF.

Points on this clonotype: This sequence may be a read error, since a much larger clone differs from it by one base. The J gene is TRBJ2-3, the V gene TRBV15; no clear D gene. From germline, CDR1 is LNHNV and CDR2 YYDKDF (reference sequence). CDR3 size: 12 residues. The V and J ends lost 0 bases and 4 bases respectively, with 2 bases between them. DNA for the CDR3: TGTGCCACCAGCAGAGATCCAGATACGCAGTATTTT. Translated: CATSRDPDTQYF. The complete variable domain, with remaining parts taken from reference TRBV15 and TRBJ2-3, reads DAMVIQNPRYQVTQFGKPVTLSCSQTLNHNVMYWYQQKSSQAPKLLFHYYDKDFNNEADTPDNFQSRRPNTSFCFLDIRSPGLGDTAMYLCATSRDPDTQYFGPGTRLTVL.

The chain has TRBV6-2 or TRBV6-3 and TRBJ2-5, with a weak D call TRBD2 (6 bases). CDR3 length: 18 amino acids. CDR1 and CDR2 from the germline V gene are MNHEY and SVGEGT. V lost 2 bases, J lost 5 bases, and 24 bases lay in between. This CDR3 is CASSYLTRVPFSGETQYF. In nucleotides, the CDR3 is TGTGCCAGCAGTTACCTGACCAGGGTCCCCTTCAGCGGGGAGACCCAGTACTTC.

In its sample, this clonotype was seen many times. The chain couples TRBV7-2 to TRBJ2-1; 10 nucleotides agree with TRBD2. Trimming removed 5 bases from V and 1 base from J; junction bases left unmatched: 8. Per the germline V gene, CDR1 is SGHTA and CDR2 is FQGNSA. The CDR3 is 17 residues long. In DNA form, the CDR3 reads TGTGCCAGCAGCAAACGCGGACTAGCGGTATCCTACAATGAGCAGTTCTTC. As protein: CASSKRGLAVSYNEQFF.

In regard to this clonotype: A much larger clone is a single base away; this may be a read error. The chain combines TRBV27 with TRBJ2-7, with 7 bases aligning to TRBD2. The last part of the DNA fits TRBJ2-5 better; the J call may be wrong. Germline V gene lookup returns CDR1 MNHEY and CDR2 SMNVEV (reference sequence). The length of the CDR3 is 14 residues. CDR3 protein: CASSPLADRETQYF. Here the CDR3 DNA reads TGTGCCAGCAGTCCCCTAGCGGACCGAGAGACCCAGTACTTC.

This clonotype was seen ten or more times. V usage is TRBV20-1 and J usage is TRBJ2-1; D might be TRBD1 or TRBD2, each matching 5 bases. V gave up 4 bases and J gave up 4 bases, with 11 bases separating them. Germline V gene lookup returns CDR1 DFQATT and CDR2 SNEGSKA (reference sequence). The CDR3 consists of 13 residues. CDR3 amino acids: CSANRDQYNEQFF. CDR3 DNA: TGCAGTGCTAACCGGGACCAATACAATGAGCAGTTCTTC.

Notes on this clonotype: This sequence may be a read error, since a much larger clone differs from it by one base. The chain links TRBV29-1 to TRBJ2-3; D gene unclear. CDR3 length equals 15 residues. Germline V CDR1 and CDR2: SQVTM, ANQGSEA. The DNA for the CDR3 is TGCAGCGTCCCCCGACGGGTGCGAAGCACAGATACGCCGTATTTT. Amino acids: CSVPRRVRSTDTPYF.

This clonotype showed up many times. The genes are TRBV11-2 and TRBJ2-5; D not certain. This CDR3 contains 11 residues. V shed 5 bases and J shed 5 bases, with 6 bases lying between them. Germline V lookup: CDR1 SGHAT, CDR2 FQNNGV. CDR3 amino acids: CASSTWETQYF. Written as DNA, the CDR3 is TGTGCCAGCAGCACCTGGGAGACCCAGTACTTC.

This rearrangement joins TRBV20-1 to TRBJ2-5; D gene unclear. The CDR3 runs to 11 residues. V was trimmed by 6 bases and J by 5 bases, leaving 10 bases between them. Germline values: CDR1 DFQATT, CDR2 SNEGSKA (reference sequence). The CDR3 loop reads CSAPEGETQYF. CDR3 in DNA: TGCAGTGCCCCGGAAGGGGAGACCCAGTACTTC.

The gene calls are TRBV9 and TRBJ2-3, with D tentatively TRBD1 (5 bases). CDR3 size: 14 residues. Germline CDR1 reads SGDLS; CDR2 reads YYNGEE. Between the trimmed V and J ends, which lost 0 bases and 6 bases, there was a span of 11 bases. The CDR3 loop reads CASSVAGAGDTQYF. The CDR3 DNA sequence: TGTGCCAGCAGCGTAGCTGGGGCCGGGGATACGCAGTATTTT.

The genes are TRBV7-3 and TRBJ2-1; D unresolved. The V end lost 1 base, the J end lost 7 bases, and 11 bases lay between the germline ends. Germline CDR1 reads SGHTA; CDR2 reads FQGTGA. The CDR3 is 14 amino acids. The CDR3 DNA follows: TGTGCCAGCAGCTTAAATCTGATTCTTAATGAGCAGTTCTTC. It specifies CASSLNLILNEQFF.

A few counts support this clonotype. The chain is built from TRBV12-3 or TRBV12-4 and TRBJ2-2; TRBD1 is a possible D gene (6 bases). V lost 4 bases, J lost 4 bases, and 16 bases lay in between. CDR3 length equals 16 residues. CDR3 loop: CASSYWGWGLTGELFF. CDR3 nucleotide sequence: TGTGCCAGCAGTTATTGGGGCTGGGGGCTCACCGGGGAGCTGTTTTTT.

This chain links TRBV27 with TRBJ2-1; 8 bases agree with TRBD2. The V segment lost 3 bases and the J segment 2 bases; nucleotides outside the gene matches: 6. Germline V gene lookup returns CDR1 MNHEY and CDR2 SMNVEV (reference sequence). The CDR3 is 16 amino acids. CDR3 residues: CASSLRGAGAYNEQFF. Written as DNA, the CDR3 is TGTGCCAGCAGTTTGCGGGGAGCGGGGGCCTACAATGAGCAGTTCTTC.

There are many counts of this clonotype. The chain joins TRBV9 to TRBJ2-7; TRBD1 matches 7 bases. V trimming: 4 bases; J trimming: 5 bases; junction bases outside the gene matches: 12. The CDR3 contains 15 residues. Germline CDR1 is SGDLS and CDR2 is YYNGEE. The CDR3 region is CASSPPGTVTNEQYF. The CDR3 coding sequence is TGTGCCAGCAGCCCACCCGGGACAGTAACTAACGAGCAGTACTTC.

This chain uses TRBV4-2 with TRBJ1-2; 7 bases are shared with TRBD1. There are 16 residues in the CDR3. Per germline, CDR1 LGHNA and CDR2 YNFKEQ. V gave up 0 bases and J gave up 7 bases; unmatched junction bases: 11. CDR3 protein: CASSQEVNNRGTGYTF. The CDR3 coding sequence is TGTGCCAGCAGCCAAGAAGTGAATAACAGGGGCACTGGCTACACCTTC.

The chain recombines TRBV30 with TRBJ2-3; 7 bases align to TRBD2. The germline gives CDR1 GTSNPN, CDR2 SVGIG (reference sequence). This CDR3 is built from 12 residues. With V trimmed by 4 bases and J by 6 bases, 4 bases remained unmatched. CDR3 bases: TGTGCCTGGACGCCGGGGGGTGATACGCAGTATTTT. As protein: CAWTPGGDTQYF.

This clonotype was counted many times. The chain carries TRBV20-1 and TRBJ1-6, with D possibly TRBD1 on 5 matching bases. Germline lookup yields CDR1 DFQATT and CDR2 SNEGSKA (reference sequence). This CDR3 comprises 13 residues. V was pared by 5 bases and J by 14 bases, with 19 bases between. The CDR3 DNA is TGCAGTGCTCCCGACAGCAGGACCAAAACCCTCCACTTT. Translated, it gives CSAPDSRTKTLHF.

This clonotype has a count of ten or more. The V and J genes are TRBV2 and TRBJ2-5; the match to TRBD1 covers 7 bases. The CDR3 sequence is 12 residues long. V shed 7 bases, J shed 3 bases, and the junction held 2 bases outside the gene matches. Per the germline V gene, CDR1 is SNHLY and CDR2 is FYNNEI. CDR3 nucleotides: TGTGCCAGCAATACAGGGGAAGAGACCCAGTACTTC. Amino acid sequence: CASNTGEETQYF.

This clonotype was counted ten times or more. The chain joins TRBV4-1 to TRBJ2-7; D ambiguous. Trimming took 2 bases from V and 2 from J, leaving 16 bases between them. Germline CDR1 and CDR2: MGHRA and YSYEKL. The CDR3 covers 16 residues. For the CDR3, the DNA is TGCGCCAGCAGCCAACTGATAGGGCCGCGAACCTACGAGCAGTACTTC. It codes for CASSQLIGPRTYEQYF.

This clonotype was found many times. The rearrangement uses TRBV6-5 and TRBJ1-2; D remains unclear. Germline-derived CDR1 and CDR2 are MNHEY and SVGAGI. V was cut by 0 bases and J by 2 bases, with 10 bases left in between. The CDR3 runs 15 residues. In DNA form, the CDR3 reads TGTGCCAGCAGTTACTCGAATCTCCCCAACTATGGCTACACCTTC. Its translation is CASSYSNLPNYGYTF.

V is TRBV12-3 or TRBV12-4 and J is TRBJ2-1; D gene unclear. The CDR3 spans 14 residues. Between the trimmed V and J ends, which lost 6 bases and 4 bases, there was a span of 13 bases. The CDR3 loop is CASSYENLYNEQFF. CDR3 in DNA: TGTGCCAGCAGCTACGAAAATCTATACAATGAGCAGTTCTTC.

This clonotype is medium-sized by share. This rearrangement joins TRBV6-5 to TRBJ2-5, with D possibly TRBD1 on 6 matching bases. V was clipped by 6 bases and J by 2 bases, with 10 bases between them. The CDR3 loop spans 13 amino acids. Germline CDR1 MNHEY, CDR2 SVGAGI. CDR3 sequence reads: CASRGTIQETQYF. As DNA, the CDR3 is TGTGCCAGCAGGGGGACAATACAAGAGACCCAGTACTTC.